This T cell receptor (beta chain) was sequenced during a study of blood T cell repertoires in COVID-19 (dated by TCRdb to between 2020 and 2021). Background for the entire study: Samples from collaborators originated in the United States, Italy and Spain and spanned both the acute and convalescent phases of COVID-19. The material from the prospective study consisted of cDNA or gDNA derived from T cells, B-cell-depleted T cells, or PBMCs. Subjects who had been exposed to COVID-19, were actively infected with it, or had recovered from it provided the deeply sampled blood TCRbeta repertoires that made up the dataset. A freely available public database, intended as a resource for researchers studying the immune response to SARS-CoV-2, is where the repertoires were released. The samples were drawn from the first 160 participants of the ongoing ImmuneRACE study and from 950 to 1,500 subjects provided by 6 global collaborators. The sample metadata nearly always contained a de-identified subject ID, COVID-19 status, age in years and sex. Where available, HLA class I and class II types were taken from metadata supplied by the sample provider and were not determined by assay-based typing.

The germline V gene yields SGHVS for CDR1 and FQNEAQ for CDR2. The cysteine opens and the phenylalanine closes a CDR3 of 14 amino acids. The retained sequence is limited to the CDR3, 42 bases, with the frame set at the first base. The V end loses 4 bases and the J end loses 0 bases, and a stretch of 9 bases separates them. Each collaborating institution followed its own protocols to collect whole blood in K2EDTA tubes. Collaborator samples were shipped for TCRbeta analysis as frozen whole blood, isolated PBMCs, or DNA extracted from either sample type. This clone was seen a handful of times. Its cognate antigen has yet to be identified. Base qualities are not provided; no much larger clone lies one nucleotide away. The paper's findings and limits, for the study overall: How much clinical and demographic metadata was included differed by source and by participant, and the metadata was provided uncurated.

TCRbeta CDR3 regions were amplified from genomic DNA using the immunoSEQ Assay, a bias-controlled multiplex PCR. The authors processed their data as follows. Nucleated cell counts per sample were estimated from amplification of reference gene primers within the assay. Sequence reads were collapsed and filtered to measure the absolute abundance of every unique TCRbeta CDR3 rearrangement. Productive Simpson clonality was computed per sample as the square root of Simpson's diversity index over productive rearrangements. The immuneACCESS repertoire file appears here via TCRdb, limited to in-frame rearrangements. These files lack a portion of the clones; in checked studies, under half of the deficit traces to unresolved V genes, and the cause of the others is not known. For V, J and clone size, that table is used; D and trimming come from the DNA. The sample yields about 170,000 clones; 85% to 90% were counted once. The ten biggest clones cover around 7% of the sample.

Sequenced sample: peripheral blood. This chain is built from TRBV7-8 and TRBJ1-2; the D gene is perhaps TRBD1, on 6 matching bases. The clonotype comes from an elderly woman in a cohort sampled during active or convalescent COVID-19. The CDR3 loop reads CASSYRDTNYGYTF. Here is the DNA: TGTGCCAGCAGCTACAGGGATACTAACTATGGCTACACCTTC.